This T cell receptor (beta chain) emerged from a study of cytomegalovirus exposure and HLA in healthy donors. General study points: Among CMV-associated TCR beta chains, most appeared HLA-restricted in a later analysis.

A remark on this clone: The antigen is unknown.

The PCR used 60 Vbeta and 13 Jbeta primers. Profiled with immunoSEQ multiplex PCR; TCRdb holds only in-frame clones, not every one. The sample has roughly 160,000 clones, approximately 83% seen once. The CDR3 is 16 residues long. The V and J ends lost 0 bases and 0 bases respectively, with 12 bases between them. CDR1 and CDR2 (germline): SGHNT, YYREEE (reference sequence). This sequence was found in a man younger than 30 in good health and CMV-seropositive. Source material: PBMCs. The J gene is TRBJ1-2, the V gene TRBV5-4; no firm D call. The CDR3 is CASSLGTRGANYGYTF. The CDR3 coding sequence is TGTGCCAGCAGCTTGGGAACCCGGGGAGCTAACTATGGCTACACCTTC.